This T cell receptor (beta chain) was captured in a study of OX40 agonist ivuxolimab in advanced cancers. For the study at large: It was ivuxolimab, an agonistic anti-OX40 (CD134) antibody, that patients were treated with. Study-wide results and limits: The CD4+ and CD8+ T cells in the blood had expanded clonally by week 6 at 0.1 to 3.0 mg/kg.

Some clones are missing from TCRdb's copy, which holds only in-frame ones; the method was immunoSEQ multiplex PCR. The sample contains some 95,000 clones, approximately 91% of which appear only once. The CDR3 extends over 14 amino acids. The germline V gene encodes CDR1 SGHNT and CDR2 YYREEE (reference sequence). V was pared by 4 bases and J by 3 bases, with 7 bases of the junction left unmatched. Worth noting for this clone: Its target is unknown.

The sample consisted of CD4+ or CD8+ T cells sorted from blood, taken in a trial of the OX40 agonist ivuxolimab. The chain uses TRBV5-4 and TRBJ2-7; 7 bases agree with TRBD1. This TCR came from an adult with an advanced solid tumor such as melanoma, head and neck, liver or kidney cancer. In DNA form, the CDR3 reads TGTGCCAGCAGCCCCGACAGGGCCCTCTACGAGCAGTACTTC. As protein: CASSPDRALYEQYF.